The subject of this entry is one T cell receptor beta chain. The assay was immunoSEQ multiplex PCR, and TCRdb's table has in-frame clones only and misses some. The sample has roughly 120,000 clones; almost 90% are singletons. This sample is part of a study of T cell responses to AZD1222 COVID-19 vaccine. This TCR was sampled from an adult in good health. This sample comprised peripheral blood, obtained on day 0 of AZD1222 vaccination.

In DNA form, the CDR3 reads TGTGCCAGCACCACCCCGTCGGGGGAGCAGTTCTTC. Translation gives CASTTPSGEQFF. This rearrangement joins TRBV6-5 to TRBJ2-1, with a weak D call TRBD2 (5 bases). The V end was cut by 7 bases, the J end by 10 bases, with 14 bases between. The CDR3 totals 12 residues. Germline CDR1 reads MNHEY; CDR2 reads SVGAGI.